The source of this T cell receptor (beta chain) is a study of blood T cell repertoires in COVID-19. At the level of the study: PBMCs, B-cell-depleted T cells, or T cells provided the cDNA or gDNA that made up the material.

A few counts support this clone. Clones were sequenced by immunoSEQ multiplex PCR, and TCRdb holds only the in-frame ones, with some missing. Of 180,000 or so clones in the sample, around 83% were seen once. The CDR3 spans 14 residues. Losses at the gene ends were 4 bases for V and 2 bases for J; bases not matched to a gene: 3. In germline, CDR1 is MNHEY, CDR2 SVGAGI. The sequenced material came from peripheral blood. This chain links TRBV6-5 with TRBJ1-2; 8 nucleotides line up with TRBD1. The origin of this receptor is a woman in her sixties or seventies with acute or convalescent COVID-19. The DNA for the CDR3 is TGTGCCAGCAGTTTTCGGACAGGGAACTATGGCTACACCTTC. This encodes CASSFRTGNYGYTF.